A selection of T cell receptor beta chains follows, all from one sample in a study of cytomegalovirus exposure and HLA in healthy donors. Libraries were prepared by immunoSEQ multiplex PCR; TCRdb keeps only in-frame clonotypes and omits some of them. The table has approximately 230,000 clones, more than 75% seen once. Sample: PBMCs. The receptors were gathered from a man aged 18 to 35 in good health and CMV-seropositive. CDR3s include the opening cysteine and the closing phenylalanine or tryptophan. D genes are given only for firm matches. Only part of the rows carry a size: once, few, many, or a class if the clone is expanded.

v_gene	j_gene	abundance	d_gene	CDR3nt	CDR3aa
TRBV5-6	TRBJ2-1	-	-	TGTGCCAGCAGCTTGGGGCTAGCGAACAATGAGCAGTTCTTC	CASSLGLANNEQFF
TRBV27	TRBJ1-5	-	-	TGTGCCAGCAGTTCAAATATCTATAGCAATCAGCCCCAGCATTTT	CASSSNIYSNQPQHF
TRBV5-6	TRBJ1-4	-	TRBD1	TGTGCCAGCAGCCTACCAGGGACAGGGGGAGAAAAACTGTTTTTT	CASSLPGTGGEKLFF
TRBV4-2	TRBJ2-1	-	TRBD2	TGTGCCAGCAGTCTTGGGACTAGCATCCATGAGCAGTTCTTC	CASSLGTSIHEQFF
TRBV19	TRBJ1-5	-	TRBD1	TGTGCCAGCTCAGGGGACAGGGTCGGCAATCAGCCCCAGCATTTT	CASSGDRVGNQPQHF
TRBV5-4	TRBJ2-5	-	TRBD1	TGTGCCAGCAGCCGGACAGGGCCCCGCCAAGAGACCCAGTACTTC	CASSRTGPRQETQYF
TRBV7-2	TRBJ1-2	-	-	TGTGCCAGCAGCTTAGACCCCCAGGGGAACTATGGCTACACCTTC	CASSLDPQGNYGYTF
TRBV2	TRBJ1-2	-	-	TGTGCCAGCAGGGATACCTATGGCTACACCTTC	CASRDTYGYTF
TRBV2	TRBJ2-7	few	TRBD1	TGTGCCAGCAGCCAGGACAGGGAGCTCTACGAGCAGTACTTC	CASSQDRELYEQYF
TRBV5-1	TRBJ1-2	once	TRBD1	TGCGCCAGCAGCTTGGCCACAGGGGGCAACTATGGCTACACCTTC	CASSLATGGNYGYTF
TRBV6-1	TRBJ1-2	-	-	TGTGCCAGCAGCGGGGGGCAGGGCAACTATGGCTACACCTTC	CASSGGQGNYGYTF
TRBV27	TRBJ2-1	-	TRBD1	TGTGCCAGCGGTCTCATCGGGACAGCAAACAATGAGCAGTTCTTC	CASGLIGTANNEQFF
TRBV27	TRBJ2-1	-	TRBD1	TGTGCCAGCAGTTCATCCCCCGGGACAGGGGGCCGCAATGAGCAGTTCTTC	CASSSSPGTGGRNEQFF
TRBV6-1	TRBJ2-1	-	TRBD2	TGTGCCAGCAGTGAAACTAGCGATTACAATGAGCAGTTCTTC	CASSETSDYNEQFF
TRBV5-4	TRBJ1-5	few	-	TGTGCCAGCAGCTTGGACAGGGCCAATCAGCCCCAGCATTTT	CASSLDRANQPQHF
TRBV5-1	TRBJ2-7	-	-	TGCGCCAGCAGCTTGGTCGGGGACTCCTACGAGCAGTACTTC	CASSLVGDSYEQYF
TRBV7-9	TRBJ2-5	-	-	TGTGCCAGCAGCCCTCACAGAGGGCTAGCCACGGGGACCCAGTACTTC	CASSPHRGLATGTQYF
TRBV15	TRBJ2-3	-	-	TGTGCCACCAGCAGAGTAACAGATACGCAGTATTTT	CATSRVTDTQYF
TRBV5-1	TRBJ2-2	-	-	TGCGCCAGCAGCTTGGGTTCGGGGTCGAACACCGGGGAGCTGTTTTTT	CASSLGSGSNTGELFF
TRBV29-1	TRBJ1-1	-	-	TGCAGCGTTCAGATGAACACTGAAGCTTTCTTT	CSVQMNTEAFF
TRBV28	TRBJ2-7	-	TRBD2	TGTGCCAGCAGTTTGGCGGGAGGGGGGTACGAGCAGTACTTC	CASSLAGGGYEQYF
TRBV30	TRBJ1-5	once	-	TGTGCCTGGAGAAGGGGGAGAGGAAGTCAGCCCCAGCATTTT	CAWRRGRGSQPQHF
TRBV6-1	TRBJ2-4	-	-	TGTGCCAGCAGTGAAGAGTTCACAGCCCTAGCCAAAAACATTCAGTACTTC	CASSEEFTALAKNIQYF
TRBV30	TRBJ1-1	-	TRBD1	TGTGCCTGGAGAGGGACAGGGGATGGAGGCCCTGAAGCTTTCTTT	CAWRGTGDGGPEAFF
TRBV29-1	TRBJ2-7	-	TRBD1	TGCAGCGCATCTTGGGACAGTTCCTACGAGCAGTACTTC	CSASWDSSYEQYF
TRBV5-1	TRBJ2-2	once	-	TGCGCCAGCAGCTTGGTGGCAGGGAACACCGGGGAGCTGTTTTTT	CASSLVAGNTGELFF
TRBV27	TRBJ1-5	-	-	TGTGCCAGCGGAGCACGGGGGGTGGTTGGCAATCAGCCCCAGCATTTT	CASGARGVVGNQPQHF
TRBV5-1	TRBJ1-3	-	-	TGCGCCAGCAGCTTGGACTCGGGAGACACCATATATTTT	CASSLDSGDTIYF
TRBV5-1	TRBJ2-1	-	-	TGCGCCAGCAGCATCCGGGACCACTCCTACAATGAGCAGTTCTTC	CASSIRDHSYNEQFF
TRBV6-1	TRBJ2-1	-	TRBD2	TGTGCCAGCAGTGAAGGGACTAGCGGGAGGCCCTACCTCTACAATGAGCAGTTCTTC	CASSEGTSGRPYLYNEQFF
TRBV6-6	TRBJ1-1	-	-	TGTGCCAGCAGTTACCCGGGCCAAGGGCAGACTGAAGCTTTCTTT	CASSYPGQGQTEAFF
TRBV4-1	TRBJ2-2	-	-	TGCGCCAGCAGCCCCCGAGGGGGGAACACCGGGGAGCTGTTTTTT	CASSPRGGNTGELFF
TRBV5-4	TRBJ1-1	-	-	TGTGCCAGCAGCTCTTTTATGGACACTGAAGCTTTCTTT	CASSSFMDTEAFF
TRBV11-3	TRBJ1-3	-	TRBD1	TGTGCCAGCAGCCTAGGGACAGGGAAAGGAAACACCATATATTTT	CASSLGTGKGNTIYF
TRBV19	TRBJ2-1	-	TRBD2	TGTGCCAGTAGTATTAGCGGGAGCTCCTACAATGAGCAGTTCTTC	CASSISGSSYNEQFF
TRBV5-4	TRBJ2-1	once	-	TGTGCCAGCAGCTTCTGGGACAATGAGCAGTTCTTC	CASSFWDNEQFF
TRBV6-1	TRBJ2-7	-	TRBD1	TGTGCCAGCAGTGAACGGGTACAGGGGGCATGGACCTACGAGCAGTACTTC	CASSERVQGAWTYEQYF
TRBV5-1	TRBJ2-7	-	-	TGCGCCAGCAGCTTAGAACTAGCTGACATCTACGAGCAGTACTTC	CASSLELADIYEQYF
TRBV5-1	TRBJ1-1	once	-	TGCGCCAGCAGCTTGGGGCTACAGGCCACACCTTACGAGGACACTGAAGCTTTCTTT	CASSLGLQATPYEDTEAFF
TRBV30	TRBJ1-3	once	-	TGTGCCTGGAGTTCAGGCGGTGAGGGGCTTGGAAACACCATATATTTT	CAWSSGGEGLGNTIYF
TRBV5-1	TRBJ2-2	-	TRBD2	TGCGCCAGCAGCCAGATTAGCGGGAGAAACACCGGGGAGCTGTTTTTT	CASSQISGRNTGELFF
TRBV30	TRBJ2-5	-	-	TGTGCCTGGAGTCGGAGGGTGCAGGAGACCCAGTACTTC	CAWSRRVQETQYF
TRBV29-1	TRBJ2-3	-	-	TGCAGCGTTCTCCCCACAGATACGCAGTATTTT	CSVLPTDTQYF
TRBV7-9	TRBJ2-5	-	TRBD1	TGTGCCAGCAGTTCCGGGACAGGGGGGGAGACCCAGTACTTC	CASSSGTGGETQYF
TRBV4-2	TRBJ1-1	once	-	TGTGCCAGCAGCCAAGAACCCAGGAAGACGAACACTGAAGCTTTCTTT	CASSQEPRKTNTEAFF
TRBV15	TRBJ2-1	once	TRBD2	TGTGCCACCAGCAGGCGGGAGGGCTTCTACAATGAGCAGTTCTTC	CATSRREGFYNEQFF